This T cell receptor (beta chain) appears in the sequencing data of a study of T cell changes during pregnancy in multiple sclerosis. The germline V gene encodes CDR1 LNHDA and CDR2 SQIVND (reference sequence). Trimming took 6 bases from V and 2 from J, leaving 11 bases between them. The CDR3 covers 14 residues. Profiling relied on immunoSEQ multiplex PCR, and the TCRdb table lists in-frame clones only, not all of them. The data show some 100,000 clones, roughly 92% seen once. V is TRBV19 and J is TRBJ1-3, with a tentative D call TRBD1 (5 bases). The sample was peripheral blood, taken in the second trimester of pregnancy. The clonotype comes from a female donor with multiple sclerosis, enrolled in a pregnancy study. The CDR3 reads CASSRQTAGNTIYF. CDR3 in DNA: TGTGCCAGTAGCAGACAGACCGCTGGAAACACCATATATTTT.